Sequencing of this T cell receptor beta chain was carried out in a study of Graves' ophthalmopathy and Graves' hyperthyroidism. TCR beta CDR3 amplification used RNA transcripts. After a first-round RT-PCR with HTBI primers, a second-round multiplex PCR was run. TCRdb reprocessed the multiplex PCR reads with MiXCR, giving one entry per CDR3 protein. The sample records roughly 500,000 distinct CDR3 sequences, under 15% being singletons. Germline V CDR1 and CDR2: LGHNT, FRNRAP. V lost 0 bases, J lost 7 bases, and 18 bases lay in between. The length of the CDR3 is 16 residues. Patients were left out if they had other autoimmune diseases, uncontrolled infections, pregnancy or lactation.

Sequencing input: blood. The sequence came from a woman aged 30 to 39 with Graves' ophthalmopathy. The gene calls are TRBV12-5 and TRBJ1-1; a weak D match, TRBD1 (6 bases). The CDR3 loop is CASGLVLRGRDREAFF. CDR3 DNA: TGTGCTAGTGGTTTGGTATTGAGGGGGAGAGACCGTGAAGCTTTCTTT. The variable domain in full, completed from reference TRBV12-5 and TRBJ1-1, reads DARVTQTPRHKVTEMGQEVTMRCQPILGHNTVFWYRQTMMQGLELLAYFRNRAPLDDSGMPKDRFSAEMPDATLATLKIQPSEPRDSAVYFCASGLVLRGRDREAFFGQGTRLTVV.